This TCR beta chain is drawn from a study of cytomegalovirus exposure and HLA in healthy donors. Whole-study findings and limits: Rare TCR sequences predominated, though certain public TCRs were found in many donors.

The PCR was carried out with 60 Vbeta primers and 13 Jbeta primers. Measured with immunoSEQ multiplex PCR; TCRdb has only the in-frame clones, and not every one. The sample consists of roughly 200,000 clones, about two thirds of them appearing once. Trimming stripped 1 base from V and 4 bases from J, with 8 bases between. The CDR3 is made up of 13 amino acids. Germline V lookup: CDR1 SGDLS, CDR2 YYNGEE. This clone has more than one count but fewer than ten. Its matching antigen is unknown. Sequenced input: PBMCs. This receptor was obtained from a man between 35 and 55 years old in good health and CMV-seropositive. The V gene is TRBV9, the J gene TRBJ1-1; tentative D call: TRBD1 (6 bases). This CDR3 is CASSVMTGTEAFF. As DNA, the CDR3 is TGTGCCAGCAGCGTAATGACAGGCACTGAAGCTTTCTTT.